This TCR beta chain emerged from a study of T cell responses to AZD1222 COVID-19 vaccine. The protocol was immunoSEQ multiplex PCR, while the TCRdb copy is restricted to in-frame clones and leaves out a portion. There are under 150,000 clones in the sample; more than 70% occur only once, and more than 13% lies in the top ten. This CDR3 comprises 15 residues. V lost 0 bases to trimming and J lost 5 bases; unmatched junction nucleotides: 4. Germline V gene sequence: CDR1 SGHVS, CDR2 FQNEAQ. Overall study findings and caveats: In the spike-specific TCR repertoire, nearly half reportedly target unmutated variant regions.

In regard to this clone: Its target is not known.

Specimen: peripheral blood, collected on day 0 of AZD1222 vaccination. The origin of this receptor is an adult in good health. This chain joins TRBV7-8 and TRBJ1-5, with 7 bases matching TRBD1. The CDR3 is CASSLARTGDQPQHF. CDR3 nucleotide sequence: TGTGCCAGCAGCTTAGCGCGGACAGGAGATCAGCCCCAGCATTTT.